Here is one T cell receptor (beta chain) with its context. Its antigen is currently unknown. This sample was taken from a study of cytomegalovirus exposure and HLA in healthy donors. Germline values: CDR1 MNHEY, CDR2 SMNVEV (reference sequence). CDR3 length equals 16 residues. V gave up 2 bases and J gave up 4 bases, with 15 bases separating them. Study findings and constraints: According to the study, about 180 TCR beta chains were cytomegalovirus-associated. Most TCR sequences were rare, but some public TCRs occurred in many donors. In a later analysis, first-cohort TCR clusters were found to tend to co-occur in the 100 to 150 validation repertoires. Under in vitro conditions, a few CMV-associated chains were confirmed as specific for CMV antigens.

The assay was immunoSEQ multiplex PCR, and TCRdb's table has in-frame clones only and misses some. This table holds about 260,000 clones, 90% found once. The receptor comes from a woman aged 30 to 39 in good health and CMV-seronegative. The rearrangement joins TRBV27 to TRBJ1-3, with D perhaps TRBD1 (5 bases). The sample comprised PBMCs. Here the CDR3 reads CASSLRAGYSGNTIYF. The CDR3 region has the DNA TGTGCCAGCAGTTTAAGGGCAGGGTATTCCGGAAACACCATATATTTT.